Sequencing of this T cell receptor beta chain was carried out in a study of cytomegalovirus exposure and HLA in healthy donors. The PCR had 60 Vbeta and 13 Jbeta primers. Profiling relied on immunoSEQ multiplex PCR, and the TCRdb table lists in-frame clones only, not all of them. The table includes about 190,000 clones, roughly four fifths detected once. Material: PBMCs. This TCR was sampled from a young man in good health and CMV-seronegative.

The CDR3 protein is CSVQGTGGPSSYEQYF. In DNA, the CDR3 is TGCAGCGTTCAAGGGACAGGGGGACCGTCCTCCTACGAGCAGTACTTC. This rearrangement joins TRBV29-1 to TRBJ2-7; 11 nucleotides agree with TRBD1. V was clipped by 5 bases and J by 0 bases; unmatched bases: 9. CDR1 and CDR2 from the germline V gene are SQVTM and ANQGSEA. The length of the CDR3 is 16 residues.